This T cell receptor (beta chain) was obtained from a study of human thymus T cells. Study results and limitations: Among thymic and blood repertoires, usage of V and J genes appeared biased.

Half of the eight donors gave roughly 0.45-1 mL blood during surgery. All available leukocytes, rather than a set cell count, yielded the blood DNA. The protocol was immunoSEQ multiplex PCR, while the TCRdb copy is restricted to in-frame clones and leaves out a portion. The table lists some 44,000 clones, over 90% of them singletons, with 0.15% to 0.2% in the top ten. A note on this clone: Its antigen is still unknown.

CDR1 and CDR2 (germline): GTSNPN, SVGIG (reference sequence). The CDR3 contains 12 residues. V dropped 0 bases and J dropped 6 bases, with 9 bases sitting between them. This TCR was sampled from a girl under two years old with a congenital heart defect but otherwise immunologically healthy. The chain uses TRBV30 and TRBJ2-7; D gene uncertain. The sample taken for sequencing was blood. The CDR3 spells CAWSVVGFEQYF. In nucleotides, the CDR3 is TGTGCCTGGAGTGTTGTAGGGTTCGAGCAGTACTTC.